This T cell receptor (beta chain) comes out of a study of beta chain features in type 1 diabetes. Study-level results: Compared with healthy donors, patients appeared to share more similar naive, central memory and regulatory TCRB repertoires. Among all four CD4+ subsets, Type 1 diabetes patients had TCRB CDR3s that were moderately but significantly shorter.

The CDR3 length is 19 residues. J was trimmed by 3 bases and V by 2 bases; bases with no gene match: 13. In germline, CDR1 is SGHTA, CDR2 FQGNSA. Sequenced material consisted of expressed TCRB transcripts (all of the isolated RNA was reverse transcribed). Profiling relied on immunoSEQ multiplex PCR, and the TCRdb table lists in-frame clones only, not all of them. The sample shows roughly 350,000 clones, 8% to 13% of them seen only once. Per donor, one heparinised blood draw averaged roughly 110 mL. The authors sorted CD4+ naive, central memory, regulatory and stem cell-like memory cells via CD45RO/CCR7/CD25/CD127/CD95/CD27. Only a few counts were recorded for this clone. Antigen: not known.

This clonotype was obtained from a woman in her 30s in good health. The chain is built from TRBV7-2 and TRBJ2-1; 10 nucleotides match TRBD2. Sequences were obtained from naive CD4+ T cells from blood. This chain's CDR3 is CASSLIVAGGRTYYNEQFF. The CDR3 DNA is TGTGCCAGCAGCTTAATCGTAGCGGGGGGACGCACATACTACAATGAGCAGTTCTTC.